This is a list of T cell receptor beta chains from one sample in a study of tumor and adjacent non-tumor tissue in lung cancer. In TCRdb, the multiplex PCR reads were re-called with MiXCR into one record per CDR3 protein. The table shows 85,000 or so distinct CDR3 sequences, with around 80% occurring only once. Sequenced: distant non-tumor lung tissue. These receptors all come from a woman in her 50s with non-small cell lung cancer. Both conserved end residues are part of each CDR3. D genes are given only for firm matches. Some rows mark clone size as missing; the rest say once, few, many or name a class of expanded clone.

d_call j_call clone_size v_call cdr3_nt cdr3_aa
. TRBJ2-1 . TRBV11-2 TGCGCCAACTGCTTAAACGAAGATGGGCAGTTCTTC CANCLNEDGQFF
. TRBJ2-1 once TRBV6-5 TGTGCCAGCAGTTACTTCTCTGCCCCTAGCTCCTACATTGAGCAGTTCTTC CASSYFSAPSSYIEQFF
. TRBJ2-3 many TRBV5-1 TGCGCCAGCAGCCCGGCCCCCAGCGGCCCCACAGATACGCAGTATTTT CASSPAPSGPTDTQYF
. TRBJ1-4 few TRBV6-5 TGTGGCAGCAGCGAGTCTGCAACTAATGAAAAACTGTTTTTT CGSSESATNEKLFF
TRBD2 TRBJ2-1 medium-sized TRBV28 TGTGCCAGCAGTACCACTGGGACTAGGGTTGAACTTGGGCAGTTCTTC CASSTTGTRVELGQFF
. TRBJ2-6 . TRBV10-3 TGTGCCATCAGTGACGGGGATGGGGCCAACCTCCTGACTTTC CAISDGDGANLLTF
TRBD2 TRBJ2-1 many TRBV5-1 TGCGCCAGCAGCTCGGGGGGGACTAGCGGCTACAATGAGCAGTTCTTC CASSSGGTSGYNEQFF
TRBD2 TRBJ2-1 . TRBV11-2 TGCGCCAACAGCTTAGGTCTAGCGGGAACGAATGAGCAGTTCTTC CANSLGLAGTNEQFF
TRBD1 TRBJ2-7 . TRBV11-2 TGTCTCAGCAGCTCCGGGACAGGGCGCATCTACGAGCAGTACTTC CLSSSGTGRIYEQYF
. TRBJ2-2 many TRBV14 TGTGCCAGCAGCCGAGCTACGAACACCGGGGAGCTGTTTTTT CASSRATNTGELFF
. TRBJ2-1 . TRBV12-3/TRBV12-4 TGTGCCAGCAGTTTAGTGGACAATGAACAGTTTTTC CASSLVDNEQFF
TRBD1 TRBJ1-6 . TRBV4-1 TGCGCCAGAAGTCAAGACCCTCAGACAGGGACCTATAATTCACCCCTCCACTTT CARSQDPQTGTYNSPLHF
TRBD1 TRBJ2-3 many TRBV10-3 TGTGCCATCAGTGGTGGTATAGGGGGCGGGACAGATACGCAGTATTTT CAISGGIGGGTDTQYF
. TRBJ1-1 . TRBV15 TGTGCCACCGGGAGGGACATGAACACTGAAGCTTTCTTT CATGRDMNTEAFF
TRBD1 TRBJ1-5 many TRBV10-3 TGTGCCATCAGTGAGTCCGGACAGGGGTATCAGCCCCAGCATTTT CAISESGQGYQPQHF
. TRBJ2-1 . TRBV6-1 TGTGCCAGCAGTGAAAGGATTAACAATGAGCAGTTCTTC CASSERINNEQFF
TRBD1 TRBJ1-5 . TRBV29-1 TGCAGCGCCGATGCCTTAGGGACAGATACGCAGCATTTT CSADALGTDTQHF
. TRBJ2-7 many TRBV10-3 TGTGCCATCAGTGAGTCTGTCCCCGCTGGGGCGTTTGAGCAGTACTTC CAISESVPAGAFEQYF
. TRBJ1-4 . TRBV29-1 TGCAACGTTGGTCGCCCGGGGGAAAATCTGTTTTTT CNVGRPGENLFF
TRBD1 TRBJ1-1 . TRBV29-1 TGCAGCCTTGAAGATCCACAGGGGGTTGGTGGACCTTTCTTT CSLEDPQGVGGPFF
. TRBJ2-4 medium-sized TRBV29-1 TGCAGCGTTGAAGATCGGGGTGGGCTAGCCAAAAACATTCAGTACTTC CSVEDRGGLAKNIQYF
TRBD2 TRBJ2-3 . TRBV6-5 TGTGCCAGTAATTACTCGCGGGAGGGTACGCAGTATTTT CASNYSREGTQYF
. TRBJ2-1 . TRBV4-1 TGCGCCAGCGGCCAAGATCAGATTAGCTTCAATGAGCAGTTTTTC CASGQDQISFNEQFF
. TRBJ1-6 . TRBV6-6 TGTGCCAGCAATCGAGACAAGAATTCACCCCTCCACTTT CASNRDKNSPLHF